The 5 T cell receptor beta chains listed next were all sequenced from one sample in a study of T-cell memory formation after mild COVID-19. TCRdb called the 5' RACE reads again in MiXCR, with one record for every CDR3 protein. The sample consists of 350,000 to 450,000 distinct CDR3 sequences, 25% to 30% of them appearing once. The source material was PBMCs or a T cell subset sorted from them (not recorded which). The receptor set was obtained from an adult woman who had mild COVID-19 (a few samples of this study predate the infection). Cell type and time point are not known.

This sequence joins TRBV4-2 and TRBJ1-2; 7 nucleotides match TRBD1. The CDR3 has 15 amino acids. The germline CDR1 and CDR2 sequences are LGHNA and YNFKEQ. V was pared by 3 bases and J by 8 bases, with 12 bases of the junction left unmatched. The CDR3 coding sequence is TGTGCCAGCAGCCAGCCCGACAGGGAACATGGGGGCTACACCTTC. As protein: CASSQPDREHGGYTF.

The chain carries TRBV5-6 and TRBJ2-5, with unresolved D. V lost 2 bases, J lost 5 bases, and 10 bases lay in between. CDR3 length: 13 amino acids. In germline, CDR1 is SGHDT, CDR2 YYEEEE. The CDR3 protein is CASSFSASETQYF. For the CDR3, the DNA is TGTGCCAGCAGCTTTTCGGCGTCTGAGACCCAGTACTTC.

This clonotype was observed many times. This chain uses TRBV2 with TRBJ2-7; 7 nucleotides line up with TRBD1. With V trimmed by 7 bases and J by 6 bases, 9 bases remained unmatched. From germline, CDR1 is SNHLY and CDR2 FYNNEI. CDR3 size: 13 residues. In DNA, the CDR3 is TGTGCCAGCACCTTCTTGAGGGACAGCGAGCAGTACTTC. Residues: CASTFLRDSEQYF.

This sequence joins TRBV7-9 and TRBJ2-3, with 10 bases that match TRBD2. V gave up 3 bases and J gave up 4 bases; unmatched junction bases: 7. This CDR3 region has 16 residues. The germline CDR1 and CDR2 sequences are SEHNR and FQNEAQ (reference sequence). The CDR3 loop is CASSLMEREGSDTQYF. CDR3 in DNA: TGTGCCAGCAGCTTGATGGAGCGGGAGGGTTCAGATACGCAGTATTTT.

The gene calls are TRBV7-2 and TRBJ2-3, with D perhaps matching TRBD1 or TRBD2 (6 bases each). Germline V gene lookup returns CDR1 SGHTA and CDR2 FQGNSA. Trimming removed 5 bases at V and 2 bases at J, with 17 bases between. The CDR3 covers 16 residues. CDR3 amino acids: CASSPRRGEFTDTQYF. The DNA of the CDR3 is TGTGCCAGCAGCCCCCGGAGGGGGGAGTTCACAGATACGCAGTATTTT.